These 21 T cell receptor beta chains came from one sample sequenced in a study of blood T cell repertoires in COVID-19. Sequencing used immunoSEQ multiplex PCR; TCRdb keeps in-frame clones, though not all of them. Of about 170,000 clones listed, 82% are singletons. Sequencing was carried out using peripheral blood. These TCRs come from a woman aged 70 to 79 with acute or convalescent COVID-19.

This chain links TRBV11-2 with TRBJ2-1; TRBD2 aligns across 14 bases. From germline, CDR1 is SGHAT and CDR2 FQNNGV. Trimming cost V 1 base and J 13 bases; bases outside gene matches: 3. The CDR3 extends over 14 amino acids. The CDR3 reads CASSLGLAGGQQFF. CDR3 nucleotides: TGTGCCAGCAGCTTAGGACTAGCGGGGGGGCAACAGTTCTTC.

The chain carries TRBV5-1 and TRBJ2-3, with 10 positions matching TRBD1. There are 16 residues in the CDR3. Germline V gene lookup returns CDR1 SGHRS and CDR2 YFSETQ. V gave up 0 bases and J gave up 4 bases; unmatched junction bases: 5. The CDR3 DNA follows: TGCGCCAGCAGCTTGGTTGGGACAGGGGTCTCAGATACGCAGTATTTT. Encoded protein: CASSLVGTGVSDTQYF.

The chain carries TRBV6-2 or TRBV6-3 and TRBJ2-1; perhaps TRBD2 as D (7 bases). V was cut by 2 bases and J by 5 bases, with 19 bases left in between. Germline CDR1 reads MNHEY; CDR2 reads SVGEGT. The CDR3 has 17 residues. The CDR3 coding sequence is TGTGCCAGCAGTTACCCCAAGGGCAGGGAGGGGGACAATGAGCAGTTCTTC. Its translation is CASSYPKGREGDNEQFF.

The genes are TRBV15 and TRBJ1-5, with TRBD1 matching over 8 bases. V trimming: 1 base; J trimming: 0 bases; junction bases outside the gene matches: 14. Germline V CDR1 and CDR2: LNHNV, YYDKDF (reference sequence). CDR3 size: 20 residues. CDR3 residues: CATSRGQGWSSGVSNQPQHF. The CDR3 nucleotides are TGTGCCACCAGCAGAGGACAGGGGTGGTCCTCGGGCGTTAGCAATCAGCCCCAGCATTTT.

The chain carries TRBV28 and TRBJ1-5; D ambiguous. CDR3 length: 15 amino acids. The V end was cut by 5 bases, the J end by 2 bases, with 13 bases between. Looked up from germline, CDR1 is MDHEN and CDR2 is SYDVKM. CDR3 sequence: CASSLAVRGNQPQHF. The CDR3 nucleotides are TGTGCCAGCAGTCTCGCGGTACGGGGCAATCAGCCCCAGCATTTT.

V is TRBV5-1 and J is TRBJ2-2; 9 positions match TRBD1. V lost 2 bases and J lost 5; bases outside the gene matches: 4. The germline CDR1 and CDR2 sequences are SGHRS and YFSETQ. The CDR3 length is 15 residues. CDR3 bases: TGCGCCAGCAGCTTAAGACAGGGGGAAACCGGGGAGCTGTTTTTT. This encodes CASSLRQGETGELFF.

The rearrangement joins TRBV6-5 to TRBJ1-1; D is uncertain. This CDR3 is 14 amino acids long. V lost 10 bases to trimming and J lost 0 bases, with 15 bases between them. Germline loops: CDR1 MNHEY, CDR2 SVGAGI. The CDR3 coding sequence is TGTGCCACCAAGGGCAGGAGGATGAACACTGAAGCTTTCTTT. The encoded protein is CATKGRRMNTEAFF.

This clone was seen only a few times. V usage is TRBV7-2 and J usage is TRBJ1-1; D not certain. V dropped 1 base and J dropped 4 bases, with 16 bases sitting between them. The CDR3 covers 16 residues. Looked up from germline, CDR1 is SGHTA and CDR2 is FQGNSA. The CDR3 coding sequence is TGTGCCAGCAGCTTAGGGTATCTGGGTCGGGGCACTGAAGCTTTCTTT. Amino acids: CASSLGYLGRGTEAFF.

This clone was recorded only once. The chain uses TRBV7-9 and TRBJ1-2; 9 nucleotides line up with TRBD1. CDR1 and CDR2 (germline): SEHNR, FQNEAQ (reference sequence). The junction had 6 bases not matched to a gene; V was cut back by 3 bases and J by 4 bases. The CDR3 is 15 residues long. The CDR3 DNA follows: TGTGCCAGCAGCTTCGCGGGACAGGGTCCCTATGGCTACACCTTC. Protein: CASSFAGQGPYGYTF.

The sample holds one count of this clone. CDR3: CASSEGVAGYQETQYF. DNA of the CDR3: TGTGCCAGCAGTGAAGGGGTAGCGGGGTACCAAGAGACCCAGTACTTC. This chain joins TRBV2 and TRBJ2-5; 8 bases align to TRBD2. The CDR3 totals 16 residues. Germline V gene lookup returns CDR1 SNHLY and CDR2 FYNNEI. V lost 1 base to trimming and J lost 0 bases; unmatched junction nucleotides: 4.

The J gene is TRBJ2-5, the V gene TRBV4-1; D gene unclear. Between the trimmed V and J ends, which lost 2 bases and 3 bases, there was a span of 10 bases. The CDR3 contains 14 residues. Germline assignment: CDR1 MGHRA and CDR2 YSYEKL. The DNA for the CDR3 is TGCGCCAGCAGCCAATATCTAGTCGAAGAGACCCAGTACTTC. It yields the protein CASSQYLVEETQYF.

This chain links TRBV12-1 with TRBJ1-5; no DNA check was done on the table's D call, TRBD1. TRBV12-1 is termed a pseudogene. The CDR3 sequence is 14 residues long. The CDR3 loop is CASPGQGGNQPQHF. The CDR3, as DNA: TGTGCCAGCCCCGGACAGGGGGGCAATCAGCCCCAGCATTTT.

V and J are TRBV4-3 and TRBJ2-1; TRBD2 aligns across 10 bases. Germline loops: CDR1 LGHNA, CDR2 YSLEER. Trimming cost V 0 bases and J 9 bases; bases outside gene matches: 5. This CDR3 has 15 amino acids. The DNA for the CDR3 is TGCGCCAGCAGCCAAGATTTTTCTAGCGGGGGTGAGCAGTTCTTC. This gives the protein CASSQDFSSGGEQFF.

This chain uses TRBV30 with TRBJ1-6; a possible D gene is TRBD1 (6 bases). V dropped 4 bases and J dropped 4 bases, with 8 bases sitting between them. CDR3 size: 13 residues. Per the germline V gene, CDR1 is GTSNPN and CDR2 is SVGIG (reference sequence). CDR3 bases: TGTGCCTGGAAGGACAGTTATAATTCACCCCTCCACTTT. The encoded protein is CAWKDSYNSPLHF. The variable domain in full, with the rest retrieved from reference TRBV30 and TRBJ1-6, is SQTIHQWPATLVQPVGSPLSLECTVEGTSNPNLYWYRQAAGRGLQLLFYSVGIGQISSEVPQNLSASRPQDRQFILSSKKLLLSDSGFYLCAWKDSYNSPLHFGNGTRLTVT.

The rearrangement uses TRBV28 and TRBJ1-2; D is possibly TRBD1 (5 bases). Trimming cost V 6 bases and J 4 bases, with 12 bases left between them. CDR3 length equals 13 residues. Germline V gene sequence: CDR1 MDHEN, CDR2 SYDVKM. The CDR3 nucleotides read TGTGCCAGCAGACCTCAGGGTATCTATGGCTACACCTTC. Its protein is CASRPQGIYGYTF.

CDR3 sequence: CASSFSSGRAPGELFF. In DNA, the CDR3 is TGTGCCAGCAGTTTCTCTAGCGGGAGGGCCCCCGGGGAGCTGTTTTTT. The rearrangement joins TRBV11-2 to TRBJ2-2; 12 positions match TRBD2. The CDR3 has 16 residues. J lost 6 bases, V lost 6 bases, and 8 bases had no gene match. Germline loops: CDR1 SGHAT, CDR2 FQNNGV.

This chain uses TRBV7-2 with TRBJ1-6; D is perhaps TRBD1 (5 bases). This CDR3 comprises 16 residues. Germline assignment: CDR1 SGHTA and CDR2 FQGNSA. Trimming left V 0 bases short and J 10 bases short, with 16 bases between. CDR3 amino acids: CASSLAFRDRGSPLHF. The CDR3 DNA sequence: TGTGCCAGCAGCTTAGCCTTCAGGGATAGGGGATCACCCCTCCACTTT.

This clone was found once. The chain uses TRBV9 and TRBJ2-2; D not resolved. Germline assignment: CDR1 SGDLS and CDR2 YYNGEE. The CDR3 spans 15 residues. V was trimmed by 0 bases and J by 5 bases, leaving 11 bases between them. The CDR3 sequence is CASSVVSVTTGELFF. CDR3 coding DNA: TGTGCCAGCAGCGTAGTGTCCGTTACAACCGGGGAGCTGTTTTTT.

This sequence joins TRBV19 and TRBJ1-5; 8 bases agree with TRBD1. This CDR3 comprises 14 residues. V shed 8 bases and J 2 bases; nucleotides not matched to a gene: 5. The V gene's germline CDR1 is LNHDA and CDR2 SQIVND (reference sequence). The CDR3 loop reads CASVGQGGNQPQHF. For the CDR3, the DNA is TGTGCCAGTGTCGGACAGGGCGGCAATCAGCCCCAGCATTTT.

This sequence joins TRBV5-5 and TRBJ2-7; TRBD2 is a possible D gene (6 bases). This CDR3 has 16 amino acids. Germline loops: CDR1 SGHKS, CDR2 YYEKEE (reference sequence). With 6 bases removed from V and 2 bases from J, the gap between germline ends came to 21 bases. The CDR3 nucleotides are TGTGCCAGCACCTTTGAATCATGGGGGGAGACCTACGAGCAGTACTTC. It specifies CASTFESWGETYEQYF. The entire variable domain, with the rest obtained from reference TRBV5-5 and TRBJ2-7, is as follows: DAGVTQSPTHLIKTRGQQVTLRCSPISGHKSVSWYQQVLGQGPQFIFQYYEKEERGRGNFPDRFSARQFPNYSSELNVNALLLGDSALYLCASTFESWGETYEQYFGPGTRLTVT.

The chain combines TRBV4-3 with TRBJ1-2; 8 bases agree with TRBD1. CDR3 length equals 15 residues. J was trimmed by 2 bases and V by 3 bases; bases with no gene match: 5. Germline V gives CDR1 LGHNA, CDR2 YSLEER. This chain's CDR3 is CASSQSRQGNYGYTF. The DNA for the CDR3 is TGCGCCAGCAGCCAGTCCCGACAGGGGAACTATGGCTACACCTTC.